The clone carrying this T cell receptor (beta chain) appeared a single time. Its cognate antigen is unknown. Pooling covered second doses at about 4 or about 12 weeks. The data were taken from a study of T cell responses to AZD1222 COVID-19 vaccine. Study-level results: Repertoires were obtained only post-peak T cell response.

The CDR3 is 12 residues long. Trimming took 2 bases from V and 5 from J, leaving 7 bases between them. Produced via immunoSEQ multiplex PCR; TCRdb's table is partial and in-frame only. The table includes 50,000 to 65,000 clones, 86% detected once. The J gene is TRBJ2-7, the V gene TRBV12-3 or TRBV12-4; D remains unclear. The receptor's source is an adult who received the AZD1222 COVID-19 vaccine. The sequencing here drew on peripheral blood, taken 28 days after the second AZD1222 dose. The DNA for the CDR3 is TGTGCCAGCAGTTTACCCCGTGACGAGCAGTACTTC. Its protein product is CASSLPRDEQYF.